The 29 T cell receptor beta chains in this list originate from one sample, sequenced in a study of blood T cell repertoires in COVID-19. This table comes from immunoSEQ multiplex PCR, and its TCRdb copy is limited to in-frame clones, with some not included. The sample lists about 270,000 clones, roughly 85% occurring once. Input material: PBMCs or T cells enriched from blood (not recorded which). Every receptor here comes from a woman aged 50 to 60 with acute COVID-19.

The gene calls are TRBV6-5 and TRBJ1-4; tentatively, D is TRBD1 (6 bases). V lost 6 bases and J lost 8, with 13 bases in between. CDR3 length: 13 amino acids. Germline CDR1 reads MNHEY; CDR2 reads SVGAGI. CDR3 nucleotides: TGTGCCAGCAGACAGGGCCCTAGGGAAAAACTGTTTTTT. The encoded protein is CASRQGPREKLFF.

The gene calls are TRBV19 and TRBJ1-4, with TRBD1 matching over 7 bases. Germline loops: CDR1 LNHDA, CDR2 SQIVND (reference sequence). The CDR3 runs to 16 residues. Trimming took 9 bases from V and 8 from J; bases not matched to a gene: 18. The CDR3 is CASRDDRELFEEKLFF. CDR3 sequence (DNA): TGTGCCAGCCGGGATGACAGGGAACTCTTTGAAGAAAAACTGTTTTTT. Based on the CDR3 plus reference TRBV19 and TRBJ1-4, the full variable domain is DGGITQSPKYLFRKEGQNVTLSCEQNLNHDAMYWYRQDPGQGLRLIYYSQIVNDFQKGDIAEGYSVSREKKESFPLTVTSAQKNPTAFYLCASRDDRELFEEKLFFGSGTQLSVL.

V and J are TRBV27 and TRBJ1-1; 7 positions match TRBD1. J lost 3 bases, V lost 5 bases, and 15 bases had no gene match. From germline, CDR1 is MNHEY and CDR2 SMNVEV (reference sequence). The CDR3 has 17 amino acids. DNA for the CDR3: TGTGCCAGCAGTCCTGTTATACCCCGGACAGGCCACACTGAAGCTTTCTTT. It yields the protein CASSPVIPRTGHTEAFF.

With regard to this clone: The same CDR3 can be traced to other DNA sequences in this sample. The gene calls are TRBV5-1 and TRBJ1-6; possible D gene TRBD1, 6 bases. V was clipped by 0 bases and J by 7 bases, with 8 bases between them. Germline assignment: CDR1 SGHRS and CDR2 YFSETQ. There are 14 residues in the CDR3. The CDR3: CASSLDQGNSPLHF. As DNA, the CDR3 is TGCGCCAGCAGCTTGGATCAGGGGAATTCACCCCTCCACTTT.

The V and J genes are TRBV20-1 and TRBJ1-1; possibly TRBD1 for D (6 bases). This CDR3 comprises 13 residues. V was cut by 3 bases and J by 7 bases, with 15 bases left in between. Germline V CDR1 and CDR2: DFQATT, SNEGSKA (reference sequence). CDR3 DNA: TGCAGTGCTAGTGGACAGCTATCGGGTGAAGCTTTCTTT. It codes for CSASGQLSGEAFF.

The V and J genes are TRBV5-5 and TRBJ1-2, with TRBD1 matching 7 bases. The CDR3 loop spans 13 amino acids. The germline gives CDR1 SGHKS, CDR2 YYEKEE (reference sequence). J gave up 8 bases and V 0 bases, and 4 bases lay outside the gene matches. CDR3: CASSLGTGGGYTF. DNA for the CDR3: TGTGCCAGCAGCTTGGGGACAGGTGGCGGCTACACCTTC.

This chain links TRBV19 with TRBJ2-1; 16 positions agree with TRBD2. The CDR3 totals 14 residues. Germline-derived CDR1 and CDR2 are LNHDA and SQIVND (reference sequence). The J segment lost 7 bases and the V segment lost 8 bases, leaving 2 bases of the junction unmatched. The DNA for the CDR3 is TGTGCCAGTGGGACTAGCGGGGGGGGAAATGAGCAGTTCTTC. It is translated as CASGTSGGGNEQFF.

V and J are TRBV28 and TRBJ2-1; TRBD2 aligns across 7 bases. The CDR3 has 16 amino acids. Germline lookup yields CDR1 MDHEN and CDR2 SYDVKM. Trimming at V came to 5 bases and at J to 8 bases, leaving 15 bases not matched to a gene. CDR3 bases: TGTGCCAGCAGTCTCACCCGGGACTATATTCGAGATGAGCAGTTCTTC. Encoded protein: CASSLTRDYIRDEQFF.

The V and J genes are TRBV5-6 and TRBJ2-7, with D unclear. The CDR3 contains 15 residues. CDR1 and CDR2 from the germline V gene are SGHDT and YYEEEE. The V end was cut by 1 base, the J end by 0 bases, with 11 bases between. CDR3 sequence: CASSLFSSSSYEQYF. The CDR3 nucleotides are TGTGCCAGCAGCTTGTTTTCTTCGTCCTCCTACGAGCAGTACTTC.

This clone came up once. The rearrangement uses TRBV6-5 and TRBJ2-3, with 12 bases that match TRBD2. There are 15 residues in the CDR3. Germline V gives CDR1 MNHEY, CDR2 SVGAGI. Trimming removed 4 bases from V and 3 bases from J; junction bases left unmatched: 2. CDR3 bases: TGTGCCAGCAGTTGGACTAGCGGGGCGACAGATACGCAGTATTTT. This codes for CASSWTSGATDTQYF.

The rearrangement links TRBV3-1 (or the pseudogene TRBV3-2) to TRBJ2-5, with TRBD1 identical over 7 bases. This CDR3 contains 13 residues. Germline CDR1 LGHDT, CDR2 YNNKEL (reference sequence). Unmatched junction bases numbered 12, after V lost 4 bases and J lost 13 bases. As DNA, the CDR3 is TGTGCCAGCAGCCCCAATCTCCTCGGGACAGCGTACTTC. It codes for CASSPNLLGTAYF.

The CDR3 DNA sequence: TGCGCCAGCAGCTTTACGGGGGTTTATAATTCACCCCTCCACTTT. This translates into CASSFTGVYNSPLHF. This sequence joins TRBV5-1 and TRBJ1-6, with D tentatively TRBD1 (5 bases). Trimming cost V 2 bases and J 4 bases, with 10 bases left between them. Germline assignment: CDR1 SGHRS and CDR2 YFSETQ. The CDR3 length is 15 residues.

This clone was observed a handful of times. CDR3 coding DNA: TGCAGCGTTGGGGAGGGTTACGAGCAGTACTTC. Its translation is CSVGEGYEQYF. The rearrangement uses TRBV29-1 and TRBJ2-7; TRBD2 matches at 7 bases. The CDR3 totals 11 residues. Germline loops: CDR1 SQVTM, CDR2 ANQGSEA. The junction had 1 base not matched to a gene; V was cut back by 4 bases and J by 4 bases.

CDR3 protein: CASSFGGAGEKLFF. CDR3 bases: TGTGCCAGCAGCTTTGGGGGGGCAGGGGAAAAACTGTTTTTT. This chain links TRBV5-4 with TRBJ1-4; D might be TRBD1 (6 bases). The CDR3 covers 14 residues. Germline values: CDR1 SGHNT, CDR2 YYREEE (reference sequence). The V end was cut by 2 bases, the J end by 8 bases, with 13 bases between.

The CDR3 loop reads CASSRGLAGGYEQYF. CDR3 DNA sequence: TGTGCCAGCTCACGCGGACTAGCGGGGGGCTACGAGCAGTACTTC. The V gene is TRBV18, the J gene TRBJ2-7, with 14 bases matching TRBD2. V was pared by 4 bases and J by 3 bases, with 2 bases of the junction left unmatched. The germline CDR1 and CDR2 sequences are KGHSH and LQKENI. The CDR3 contains 15 residues.

This clone was found once. The J gene is TRBJ1-5, the V gene TRBV16; D might be TRBD1 (5 bases). Germline lookup yields CDR1 KGHSY and CDR2 FQNENV. There are 17 residues in the CDR3. V was trimmed by 4 bases and J by 5 bases, leaving 21 bases between them. CDR3 protein: CASSPWGVGSIHQPQHF. Here the CDR3 DNA reads TGTGCCAGCAGCCCATGGGGCGTCGGGTCGATCCATCAGCCCCAGCATTTT.

The V call is TRBV6-2 or TRBV6-3, the J call TRBJ1-2; 7 nucleotides align to TRBD1. The length of the CDR3 is 14 residues. With 6 bases clipped from V and 7 bases from J, the junction kept 11 bases outside the gene matches. CDR1 and CDR2 (germline): MNHEY, SVGEGT. For the CDR3, the DNA is TGTGCCAGCAGCAAGTACAGGGGACCCTCTGGCTACACCTTC. Amino acid sequence: CASSKYRGPSGYTF.

The V gene is TRBV15, the J gene TRBJ1-2; D not resolved. V lost 0 bases, J lost 8 bases, and 16 bases lay in between. From germline, CDR1 is LNHNV and CDR2 YYDKDF (reference sequence). CDR3 size: 15 residues. The CDR3, as DNA: TGTGCCACCAGCAGAGATCCCCTAGCCCCGGCGGGCTACACCTTC. It encodes CATSRDPLAPAGYTF.

The CDR3 loop reads CASSRWTANTEAFF. The CDR3 DNA reads TGTGCCAGCAGCCGCTGGACAGCGAACACTGAAGCTTTCTTT. The chain has TRBV5-8 and TRBJ1-1; perhaps TRBD1 as D (6 bases). V dropped 4 bases and J dropped 1 base, with 11 bases sitting between them. The CDR3 length is 14 residues. CDR1 and CDR2 (germline): SGHTS, YDEGEE.

The CDR3: CASSLDGALETEAFF. CDR3 sequence (DNA): TGTGCCAGCAGCTTAGATGGGGCCTTGGAAACTGAAGCTTTCTTT. V is TRBV7-2 and J is TRBJ1-1; maybe TRBD1 (5 bases). V lost 1 base to trimming and J lost 5 bases, with 14 bases between them. The CDR3 spans 15 residues. Germline values: CDR1 SGHTA, CDR2 FQGNSA.

This clone was seen only once. The V and J genes are TRBV30 and TRBJ1-2; no firm D call. The V end lost 2 bases, the J end lost 6 bases, and 10 bases lay between the germline ends. The CDR3 contains 12 residues. CDR1 is GTSNPN and CDR2 is SVGIG in the germline V gene (reference sequence). The CDR3 bases are TGTGCCTGGAGTTTAACAGTGGATGGCTACACCTTC. This encodes CAWSLTVDGYTF.

The chain employs TRBV5-6 and TRBJ2-5, with TRBD2 matching over 12 bases. The germline gives CDR1 SGHDT, CDR2 YYEEEE. This CDR3 contains 15 residues. With 0 bases clipped from V and 5 bases from J, the junction kept 2 bases outside the gene matches. CDR3: CASSLGLAGGETQYF. The CDR3 DNA reads TGTGCCAGCAGCTTGGGTCTAGCGGGGGGGGAGACCCAGTACTTC.

This rearrangement joins TRBV5-6 to TRBJ1-1; D gene unclear. The V end lost 0 bases, the J end lost 3 bases, and 9 bases lay between the germline ends. The CDR3 is made up of 14 amino acids. The germline V gene encodes CDR1 SGHDT and CDR2 YYEEEE. CDR3 sequence: CASSLAGGYTEAFF. CDR3 sequence (DNA): TGTGCCAGCAGCTTGGCCGGAGGGTACACTGAAGCTTTCTTT.

The gene calls are TRBV7-3 and TRBJ1-2, with 9 bases aligning to TRBD1. V trimming: 0 bases; J trimming: 4 bases; junction bases outside the gene matches: 6. This CDR3 spans 16 amino acids. Germline V gene sequence: CDR1 SGHTA, CDR2 FQGTGA. CDR3 residues: CASSLTGTGFSYGYTF. In nucleotides, the CDR3 is TGTGCCAGCAGCTTAACCGGGACAGGGTTTAGCTATGGCTACACCTTC.

The chain links TRBV12-5 to TRBJ1-1; D possibly corresponds to TRBD1 (6 bases). The V gene lost 3 bases and the J gene lost 3 bases, with 8 bases spanning the gap. CDR1 and CDR2 from the germline V gene are LGHNT and FRNRAP. The length of the CDR3 is 13 residues. CDR3 protein: CASGLQGDTEAFF. The CDR3 bases are TGTGCTAGTGGTTTACAGGGTGACACTGAAGCTTTCTTT.

V and J are TRBV5-1 and TRBJ1-1; the D gene is possibly TRBD1 (6 bases). V lost 0 bases to trimming and J lost 10 bases, with 13 bases between them. CDR1 SGHRS and CDR2 YFSETQ come from the germline V gene. This CDR3 is 13 amino acids long. CDR3 nucleotide sequence: TGCGCCAGCAGCTTGGTTTCAGGGGAGGGAGCTTTCTTT. Translation: CASSLVSGEGAFF.

CDR3 in amino acids: CASSPGQGAYNEQFF. CDR3 in DNA: TGTGCCAGCAGCCCAGGACAGGGGGCCTACAATGAGCAGTTCTTC. The chain employs TRBV11-2 and TRBJ2-1; TRBD1 agrees at 10 bases. This CDR3 comprises 15 residues. J gave up 2 bases and V 5 bases, and 3 bases lay outside the gene matches. Germline-derived CDR1 and CDR2 are SGHAT and FQNNGV.

The CDR3 nucleotides read TGTGCCAGCTCACCACAACAGGAAGAGACCCAGTACTTC. It codes for CASSPQQEETQYF. This rearrangement joins TRBV18 to TRBJ2-5; tentatively, D is TRBD1 (5 bases). Germline V CDR1 and CDR2: KGHSH, LQKENI. This CDR3 is built from 13 residues. Trimming stripped 1 base from V and 3 bases from J, with 6 bases between.

The chain recombines TRBV15 with TRBJ1-1; D is undetermined. V lost 0 bases, J lost 6 bases, and 11 bases lay in between. Germline V gene sequence: CDR1 LNHNV, CDR2 YYDKDF (reference sequence). The CDR3 has 14 amino acids. The CDR3 DNA sequence: TGTGCCACCAGCAGAGATCCCTCTACCCCTGAAGCTTTCTTT. This sequence encodes CATSRDPSTPEAFF.